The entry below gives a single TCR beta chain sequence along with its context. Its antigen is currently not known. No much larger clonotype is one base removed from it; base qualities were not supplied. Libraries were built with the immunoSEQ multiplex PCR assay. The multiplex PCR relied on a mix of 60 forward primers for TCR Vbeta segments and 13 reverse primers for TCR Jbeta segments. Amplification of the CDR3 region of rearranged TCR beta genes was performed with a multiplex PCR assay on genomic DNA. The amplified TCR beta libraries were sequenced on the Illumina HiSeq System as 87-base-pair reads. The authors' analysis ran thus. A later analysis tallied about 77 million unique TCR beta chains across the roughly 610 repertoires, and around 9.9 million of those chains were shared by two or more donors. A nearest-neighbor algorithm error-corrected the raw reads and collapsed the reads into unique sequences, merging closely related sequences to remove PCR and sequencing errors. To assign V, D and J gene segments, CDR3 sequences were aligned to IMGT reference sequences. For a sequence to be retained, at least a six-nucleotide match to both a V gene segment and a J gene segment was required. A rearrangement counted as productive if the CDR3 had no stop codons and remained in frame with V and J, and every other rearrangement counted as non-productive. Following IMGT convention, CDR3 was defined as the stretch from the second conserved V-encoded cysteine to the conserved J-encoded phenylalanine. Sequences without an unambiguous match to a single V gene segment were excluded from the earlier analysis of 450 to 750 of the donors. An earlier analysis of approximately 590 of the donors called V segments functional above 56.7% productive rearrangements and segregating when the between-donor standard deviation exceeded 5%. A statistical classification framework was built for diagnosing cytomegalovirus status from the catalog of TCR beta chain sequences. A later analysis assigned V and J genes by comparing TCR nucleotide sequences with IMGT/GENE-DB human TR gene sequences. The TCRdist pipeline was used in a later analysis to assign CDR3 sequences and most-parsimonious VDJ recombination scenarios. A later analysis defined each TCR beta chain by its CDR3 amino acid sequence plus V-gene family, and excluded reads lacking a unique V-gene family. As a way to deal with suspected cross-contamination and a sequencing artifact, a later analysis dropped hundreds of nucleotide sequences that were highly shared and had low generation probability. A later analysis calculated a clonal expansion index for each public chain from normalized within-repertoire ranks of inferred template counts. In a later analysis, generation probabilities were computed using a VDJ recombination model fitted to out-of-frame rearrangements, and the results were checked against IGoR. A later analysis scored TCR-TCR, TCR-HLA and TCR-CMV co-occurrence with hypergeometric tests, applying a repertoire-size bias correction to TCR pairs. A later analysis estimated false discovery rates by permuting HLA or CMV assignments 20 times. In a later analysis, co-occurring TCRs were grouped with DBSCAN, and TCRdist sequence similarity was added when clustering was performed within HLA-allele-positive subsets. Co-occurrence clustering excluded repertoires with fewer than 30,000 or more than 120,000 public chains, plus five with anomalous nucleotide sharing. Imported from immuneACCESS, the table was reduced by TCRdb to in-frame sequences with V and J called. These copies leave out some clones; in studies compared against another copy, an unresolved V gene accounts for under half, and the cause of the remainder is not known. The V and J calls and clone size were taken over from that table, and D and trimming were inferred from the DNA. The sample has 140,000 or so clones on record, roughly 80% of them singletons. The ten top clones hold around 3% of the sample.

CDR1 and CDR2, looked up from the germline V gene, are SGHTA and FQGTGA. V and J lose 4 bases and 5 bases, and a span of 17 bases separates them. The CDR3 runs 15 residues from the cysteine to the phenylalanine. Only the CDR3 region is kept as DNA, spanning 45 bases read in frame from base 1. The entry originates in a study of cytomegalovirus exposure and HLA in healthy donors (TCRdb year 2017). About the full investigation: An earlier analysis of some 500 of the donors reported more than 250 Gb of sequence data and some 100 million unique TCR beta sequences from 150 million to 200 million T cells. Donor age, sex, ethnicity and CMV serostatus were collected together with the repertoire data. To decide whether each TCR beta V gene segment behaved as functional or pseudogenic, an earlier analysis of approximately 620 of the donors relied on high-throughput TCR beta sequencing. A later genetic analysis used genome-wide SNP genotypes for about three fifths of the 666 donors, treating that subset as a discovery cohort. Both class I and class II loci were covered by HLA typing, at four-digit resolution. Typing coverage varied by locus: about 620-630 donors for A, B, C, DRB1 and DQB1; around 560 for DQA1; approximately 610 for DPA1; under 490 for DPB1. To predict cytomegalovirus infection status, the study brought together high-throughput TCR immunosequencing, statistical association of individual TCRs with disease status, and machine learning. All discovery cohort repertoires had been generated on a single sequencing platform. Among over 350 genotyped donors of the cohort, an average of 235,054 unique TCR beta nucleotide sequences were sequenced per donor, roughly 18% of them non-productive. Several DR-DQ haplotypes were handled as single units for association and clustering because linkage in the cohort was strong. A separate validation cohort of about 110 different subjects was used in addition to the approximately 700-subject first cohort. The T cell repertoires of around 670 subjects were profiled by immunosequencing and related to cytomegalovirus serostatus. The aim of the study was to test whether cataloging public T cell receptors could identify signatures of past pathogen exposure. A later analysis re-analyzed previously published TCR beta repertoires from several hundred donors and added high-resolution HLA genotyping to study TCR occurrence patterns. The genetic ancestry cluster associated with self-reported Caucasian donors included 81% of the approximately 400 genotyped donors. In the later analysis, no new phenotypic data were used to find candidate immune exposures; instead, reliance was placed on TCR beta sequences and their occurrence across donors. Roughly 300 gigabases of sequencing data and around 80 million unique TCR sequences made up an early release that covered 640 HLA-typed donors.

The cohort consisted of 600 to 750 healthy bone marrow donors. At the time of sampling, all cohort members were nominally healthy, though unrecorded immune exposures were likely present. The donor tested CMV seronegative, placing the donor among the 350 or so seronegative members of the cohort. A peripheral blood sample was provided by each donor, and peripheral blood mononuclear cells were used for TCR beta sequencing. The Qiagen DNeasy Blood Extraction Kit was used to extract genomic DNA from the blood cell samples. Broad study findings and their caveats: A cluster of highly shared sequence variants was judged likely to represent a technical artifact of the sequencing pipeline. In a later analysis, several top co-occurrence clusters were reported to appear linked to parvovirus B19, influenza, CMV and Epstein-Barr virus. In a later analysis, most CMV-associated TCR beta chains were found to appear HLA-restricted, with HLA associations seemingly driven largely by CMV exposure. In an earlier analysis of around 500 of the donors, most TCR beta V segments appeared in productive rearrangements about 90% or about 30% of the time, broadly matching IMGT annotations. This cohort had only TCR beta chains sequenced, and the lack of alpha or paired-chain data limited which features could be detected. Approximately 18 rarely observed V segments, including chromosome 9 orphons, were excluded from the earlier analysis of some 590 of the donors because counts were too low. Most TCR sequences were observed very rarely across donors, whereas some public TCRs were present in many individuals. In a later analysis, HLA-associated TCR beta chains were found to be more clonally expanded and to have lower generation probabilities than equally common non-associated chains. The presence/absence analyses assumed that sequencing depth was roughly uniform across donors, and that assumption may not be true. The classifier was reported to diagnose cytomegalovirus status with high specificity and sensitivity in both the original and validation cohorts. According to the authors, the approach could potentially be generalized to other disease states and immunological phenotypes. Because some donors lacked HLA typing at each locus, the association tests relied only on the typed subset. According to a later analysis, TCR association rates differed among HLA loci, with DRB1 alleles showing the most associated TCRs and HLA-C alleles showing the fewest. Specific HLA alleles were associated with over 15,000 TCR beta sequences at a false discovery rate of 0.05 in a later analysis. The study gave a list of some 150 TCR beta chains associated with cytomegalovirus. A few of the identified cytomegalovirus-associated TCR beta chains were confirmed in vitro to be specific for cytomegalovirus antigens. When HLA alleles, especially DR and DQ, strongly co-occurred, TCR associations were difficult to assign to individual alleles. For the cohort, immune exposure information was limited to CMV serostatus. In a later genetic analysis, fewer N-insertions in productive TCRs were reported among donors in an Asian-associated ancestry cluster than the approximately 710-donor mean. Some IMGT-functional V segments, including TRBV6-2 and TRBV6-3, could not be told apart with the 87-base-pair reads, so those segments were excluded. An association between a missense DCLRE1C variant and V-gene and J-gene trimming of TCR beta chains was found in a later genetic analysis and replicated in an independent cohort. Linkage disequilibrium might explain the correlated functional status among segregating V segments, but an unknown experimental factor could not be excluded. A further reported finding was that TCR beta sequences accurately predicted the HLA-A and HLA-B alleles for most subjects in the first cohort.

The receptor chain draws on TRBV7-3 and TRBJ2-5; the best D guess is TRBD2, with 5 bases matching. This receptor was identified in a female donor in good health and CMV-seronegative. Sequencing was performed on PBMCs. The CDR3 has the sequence CASSWRVAPGETQYF. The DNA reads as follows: TGTGCCAGCAGCTGGAGAGTCGCGCCGGGGGAGACCCAGTACTTC.